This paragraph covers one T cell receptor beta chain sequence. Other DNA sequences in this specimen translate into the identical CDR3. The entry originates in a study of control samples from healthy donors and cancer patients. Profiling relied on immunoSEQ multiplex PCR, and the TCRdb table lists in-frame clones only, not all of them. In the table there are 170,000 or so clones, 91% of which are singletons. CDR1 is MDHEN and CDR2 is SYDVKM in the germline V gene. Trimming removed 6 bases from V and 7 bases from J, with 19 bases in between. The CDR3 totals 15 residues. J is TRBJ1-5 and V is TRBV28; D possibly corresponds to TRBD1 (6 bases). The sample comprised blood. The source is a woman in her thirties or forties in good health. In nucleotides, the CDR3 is TGTGCCAGCAGCGTAATGGGGGGGGCGGGGCAGCCCCAGCATTTT. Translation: CASSVMGGAGQPQHF.